This T cell receptor (beta chain) was recorded in a study of blood T cell repertoires in COVID-19. Study context: The United States, Italy and Spain supplied acute and convalescent COVID-19 samples.

Patients in Seattle were enrolled during active infection, then followed longitudinally. Methods used by the authors: Nucleated cell counts were estimated from reference gene primer amplification. The assay was immunoSEQ multiplex PCR, and TCRdb's table has in-frame clones only and misses some. D and trimming come from the DNA, and the V and J calls and clone size come from that table. Altogether more than 350,000 clones are present, roughly 90% being singletons, with the ten largest covering about 3%. Material: peripheral blood. The receptor was derived from a woman aged 25 to 39 with COVID-19, enrolled during active disease.

CDR3 sequence (DNA): TGTGCCAGCAGCTTGGCGGGGGGGCTCGACGGCTTCGAGCAGTACTTC. Translation gives CASSLAGGLDGFEQYF. The J gene is TRBJ2-7, the V gene TRBV7-2, with TRBD2 matching over 9 bases. The CDR3 length is 16 residues. The junction had 12 bases not matched to a gene; V was cut back by 3 bases and J by 6 bases. Looked up from germline, CDR1 is SGHTA and CDR2 is FQGNSA. Filled out from reference TRBV7-2 and TRBJ2-7, the complete variable domain reads GAGVSQSPSNKVTEKGKDVELRCDPISGHTALYWYRQSLGQGLEFLIYFQGNSAPDKSGLPSDRFSAERTGGSVSTLTIQRTQQEDSAVYLCASSLAGGLDGFEQYFGPGTRLTVT.